Below, one T cell receptor (beta chain) is given with its context. Its target is not known. The sequencing template was cDNA reverse transcribed from extracted RNA. Here immunoSEQ multiplex PCR was the method, and the copy in TCRdb shows in-frame clones only, minus some. Counted here are some 200,000 clones, roughly 53% occurring once; the ten biggest clones make up around an eighth. The sample originates from a study of CD8+ T cells in alopecia areata. Study-level background: Those patients who were treated received oral tofacitinib, which was given at 5 to 10 mg twice daily for moderate-to-severe alopecia areata. Disease severity was quantified as SALT score of affected scalp area. Notes on the study in general: Tofacitinib significantly reduced both scalp clonality and expanded CD8+ clones among the top 100.

This CDR3 contains 19 residues. V lost 2 bases, J lost 0 bases, and 22 bases lay in between. Noted treatment: oral pan-JAK inhibitor, 5-10 mg twice daily. Those with alopecia areata gave lesional scalp punch biopsies and peripheral blood. This clonotype was obtained from a human donor with alopecia areata. This sequence joins TRBV23-1 and TRBJ1-2; D is perhaps TRBD1 (5 bases). TRBV23-1 is assigned to the ORF class and has an uncertain function. Sequencing used CD8+ T cells sorted from blood, obtained at week 24, from a patient treated with tofacitinib. CDR3 in amino acids: CASSQEGLGFPGSNYGYTF. DNA of the CDR3: TGCGCCAGCAGTCAAGAGGGACTGGGATTTCCTGGCTCTAACTATGGCTACACCTTC.